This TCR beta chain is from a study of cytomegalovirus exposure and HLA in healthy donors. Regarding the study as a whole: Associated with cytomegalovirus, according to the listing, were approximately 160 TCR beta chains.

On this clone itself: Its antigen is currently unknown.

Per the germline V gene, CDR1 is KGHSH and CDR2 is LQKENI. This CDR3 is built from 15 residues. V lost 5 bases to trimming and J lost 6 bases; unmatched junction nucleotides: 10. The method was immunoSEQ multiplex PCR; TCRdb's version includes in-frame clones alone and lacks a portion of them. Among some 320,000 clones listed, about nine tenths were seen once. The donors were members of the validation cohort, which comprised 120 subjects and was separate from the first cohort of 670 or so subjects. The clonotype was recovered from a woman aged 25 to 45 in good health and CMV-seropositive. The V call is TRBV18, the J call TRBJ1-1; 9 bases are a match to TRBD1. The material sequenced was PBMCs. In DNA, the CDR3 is TGTGCCAGCTCAACAGGGGGCGCGGAAAGGGCTGAAGCTTTCTTT. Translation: CASSTGGAERAEAFF.